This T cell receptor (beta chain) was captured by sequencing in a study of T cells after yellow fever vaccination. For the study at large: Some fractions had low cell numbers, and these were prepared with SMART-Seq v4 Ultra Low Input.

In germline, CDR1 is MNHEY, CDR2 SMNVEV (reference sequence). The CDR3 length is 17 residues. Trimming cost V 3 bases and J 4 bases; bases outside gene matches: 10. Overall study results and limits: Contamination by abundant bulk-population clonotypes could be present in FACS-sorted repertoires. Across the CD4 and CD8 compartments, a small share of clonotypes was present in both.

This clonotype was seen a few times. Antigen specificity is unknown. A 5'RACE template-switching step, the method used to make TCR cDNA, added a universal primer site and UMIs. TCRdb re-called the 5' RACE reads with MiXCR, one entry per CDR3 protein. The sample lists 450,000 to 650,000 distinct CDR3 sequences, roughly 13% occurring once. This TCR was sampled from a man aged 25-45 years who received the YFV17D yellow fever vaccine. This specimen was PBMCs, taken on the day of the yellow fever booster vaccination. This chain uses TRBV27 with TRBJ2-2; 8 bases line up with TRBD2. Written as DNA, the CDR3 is TGTGCCAGCAGTTTTTCCACGGGGGGGAGGAGCACCGGGGAGCTGTTTTTT. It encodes CASSFSTGGRSTGELFF.